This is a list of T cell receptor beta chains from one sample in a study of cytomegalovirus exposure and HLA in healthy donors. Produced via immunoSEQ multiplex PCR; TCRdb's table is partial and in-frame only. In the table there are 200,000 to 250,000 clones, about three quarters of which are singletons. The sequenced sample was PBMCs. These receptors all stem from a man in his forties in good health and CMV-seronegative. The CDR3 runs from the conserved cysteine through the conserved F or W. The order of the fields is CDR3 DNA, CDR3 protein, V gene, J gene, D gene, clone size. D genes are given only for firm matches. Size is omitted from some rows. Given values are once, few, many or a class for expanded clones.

TGCGCCAGCAGCTCCCAGACAGTAAACTATGGCTACACCTTC	CASSSQTVNYGYTF	TRBV5-1	TRBJ1-2	.	.
TGTGCCAGCTCTCCGGCAGATGGGCCTAACTATGGCTACACCTTC	CASSPADGPNYGYTF	TRBV18	TRBJ1-2	.	.
TGCAGCGTTGAAACCAGGGGCTCTAGCACAGATACGCAGTATTTT	CSVETRGSSTDTQYF	TRBV29-1	TRBJ2-3	.	.
TGTGCCAGCAACTGGCAGGGGGCTTGCGAGCAGTACTTC	CASNWQGACEQYF	TRBV5-6	TRBJ2-7	TRBD1	.
TGTGCCAGCAGCTTTCAGGGCCCTCAAGGAGCTTTCTTT	CASSFQGPQGAFF	TRBV13	TRBJ1-1	.	.
TGCGCCAGCAGCTTGAGCAGGGGTGAGGTAATGCACACTGAAGCTTTCTTT	CASSLSRGEVMHTEAFF	TRBV5-1	TRBJ1-1	.	.
TGTGCCAGCAGCCTCGGACTAGCGGGAGTCACAGATACGCAGTATTTT	CASSLGLAGVTDTQYF	TRBV7-7	TRBJ2-3	TRBD2	.
TGTGCCAGCAGTCCTAGGGACACTAGGGGCTACACCTTC	CASSPRDTRGYTF	TRBV28	TRBJ1-2	.	.
TGTGCCAGTAGTATAGGTCGCAGGGCGACTAATGAAAAACTGTTTTTT	CASSIGRRATNEKLFF	TRBV19	TRBJ1-4	.	.
TGTGCCATCAGGGGGGCCGACACAGATACGCAGTATTTT	CAIRGADTDTQYF	TRBV10-3	TRBJ2-3	.	.
TGTGCCAGCAGCGTAGCTTGGGGCGAAAACTATGGCTACACCTTC	CASSVAWGENYGYTF	TRBV9	TRBJ1-2	.	.
TGTGCCAGCAGGAAAGCGGGAGGAGAGACCCAGTACTTC	CASRKAGGETQYF	TRBV28	TRBJ2-5	TRBD2	.
TGTGCCAGCTCCCCTGGACTGATGAACACTGAAGCTTTCTTT	CASSPGLMNTEAFF	TRBV18	TRBJ1-1	.	few
TGTGCCAGCAGCCCAAAAGGGGGTCTGGGGGAGCTGTTTTTT	CASSPKGGLGELFF	TRBV27	TRBJ2-2	.	once
TGCGCCAGCAGCCTCACCCCCGGACAGGGTAACTATGGCTACACCTTC	CASSLTPGQGNYGYTF	TRBV5-1	TRBJ1-2	TRBD1	once
TGTGCCAGCAGCTTAGAAGCGGGAATGTACGAGCAGTACTTC	CASSLEAGMYEQYF	TRBV11-1	TRBJ2-7	TRBD2	.
TGTGCCAGCAGCTTTCAGGGGGCTTACCTCACCGGGGAGCTGTTTTTT	CASSFQGAYLTGELFF	TRBV5-4	TRBJ2-2	TRBD1	.
TGTGCCTGGGGTAGCGGGAGGCGCTCTTGGGAGACCCAGTACTTC	CAWGSGRRSWETQYF	TRBV30	TRBJ2-5	TRBD2	few
TGTGCCAGCAGCTTAGGGCGGGGGGTGGTCGATGAGCAGTTCTTC	CASSLGRGVVDEQFF	TRBV7-2	TRBJ2-1	TRBD2	.
TGTGCCTGGCAGGGATATGGGACTGAAGCTTTCTTT	CAWQGYGTEAFF	TRBV30	TRBJ1-1	.	once
TGTGCCAGCTCACCTGACGACAGGGACCGAACGAGGAGGCTGAACACTGAAGCTTTCTTT	CASSPDDRDRTRRLNTEAFF	TRBV18	TRBJ1-1	TRBD1	.
TGTGCCAGAAGCTCATGGACAGGGCATTCCTCTGGAAACACCATATATTTT	CARSSWTGHSSGNTIYF	TRBV7-5	TRBJ1-3	.	.
TGTGCCAGCTCACCAGGAGTAGCACGGGTCGATGAGCAGTTCTTC	CASSPGVARVDEQFF	TRBV18	TRBJ2-1	.	.
TGTGCCACCGACAACCCAAACACTGAAGCTTTCTTT	CATDNPNTEAFF	TRBV6-4	TRBJ1-1	.	.
TGTGCCAGCAGTCGAATTCCCCCAGGGCATTTT	CASSRIPPGHF	TRBV28	TRBJ1-5	.	.
TGTGCCAGCAGCTCTGACAGGGGGCGAGAGACCCAGTACTTC	CASSSDRGRETQYF	TRBV7-2	TRBJ2-5	TRBD1	.
TGTGCCAGCAGCCTGACAGGGGTCGGAAACACCATATATTTT	CASSLTGVGNTIYF	TRBV7-9	TRBJ1-3	TRBD1	.
TGTGCCAGCAGTCGGACAGGGGTCCAAGAGACCCAGTACTTC	CASSRTGVQETQYF	TRBV28	TRBJ2-5	TRBD1	.
TGTGCCAGCACCCCCCCCGGGCAGGGTCGCAATGAGCAGTTCTTC	CASTPPGQGRNEQFF	TRBV7-8	TRBJ2-1	.	.
TGTGCCAGCAGCCTACAGGAGATCGGGGAGCTGTTTTTT	CASSLQEIGELFF	TRBV5-4	TRBJ2-2	.	once
TGTGCCAGCAGCTTGGAAGGGGTTGGAAACACCATATATTTT	CASSLEGVGNTIYF	TRBV5-5	TRBJ1-3	.	.
TGTGCCAGCTGCAGTGAGAGGTGGACTGAAGCTTTCTTT	CASCSERWTEAFF	TRBV18	TRBJ1-1	.	.
TGTGCCAGCAGCTTCCTGACAGGCTCTAAGAGGAATGAGCAGTTCTTC	CASSFLTGSKRNEQFF	TRBV7-8	TRBJ2-1	.	.
TGTGCCAGCAGACCAGGGGGCGGGGAGACCCAGTACTTC	CASRPGGGETQYF	TRBV5-5	TRBJ2-5	TRBD1	.
TGTGCCAGCAGTGGGGGACTAGCGGGCTACAATGAGCAGTTCTTC	CASSGGLAGYNEQFF	TRBV6-1	TRBJ2-1	TRBD2	.
TGTGCCAGCAGCTTACTCACAGGGAACTCCTACGAGCAGTACTTC	CASSLLTGNSYEQYF	TRBV7-6	TRBJ2-7	.	.
TGTGCCAGCAGCTTAGGCGGAACTAGGTACAATGAGCAGTTCTTC	CASSLGGTRYNEQFF	TRBV13	TRBJ2-1	.	.
TGTGCCAGCAGCCCAGGGGGTGCAACTAATGAAAAACTGTTTTTT	CASSPGGATNEKLFF	TRBV28	TRBJ1-4	TRBD1	.
TGTGCCAGCAGTTTAGGGGTAGCGGGAGGGTACGAGCAGTACTTC	CASSLGVAGGYEQYF	TRBV28	TRBJ2-7	TRBD2	.
TGTGCCAGCAGCGTGGAGGGTGGGAGGGCCAGAGAGACCCAGTACTTC	CASSVEGGRARETQYF	TRBV9	TRBJ2-5	TRBD2	.
TGCGCCAGCAGCTTGGGCGGGAGTTTCTACGAGCAGTACTTC	CASSLGGSFYEQYF	TRBV5-1	TRBJ2-7	TRBD2	.
TGTGCTAGTGGAACAGGGCAGCCCTATGGCTACACCTTC	CASGTGQPYGYTF	TRBV12-5	TRBJ1-2	.	.
TGCAGCGTTCTTGGAACAGATAACACTGAAGCTTTCTTT	CSVLGTDNTEAFF	TRBV29-1	TRBJ1-1	.	.